The rows below give T cell receptor beta chains drawn from one sample of a study of shared clonotypes between healthy human individuals. Some clones are missing from TCRdb's copy, which holds only in-frame ones; the method was immunoSEQ multiplex PCR. The sample lists about 2.4 million clones, approximately 93% seen once, with 0.35% to 0.45% in the top ten. Sample: naive CD4+ T cells from PBMCs. Every receptor here comes from a man between 18 and 29 years old in good health. Some clones in this sample may be carry-over from other donors' samples. CDR3s include the opening cysteine and the closing phenylalanine or tryptophan. The D gene is left open where the match is weak. Some rows mark clone size as missing; the rest say once, few, many or name a class of expanded clone.

abundance: -; j_gene: TRBJ1-5; v_gene: TRBV4-1; d_gene: -; CDR3aa: CASSRSLDGVNQPQHF; CDR3nt: TGCGCCAGCAGCCGAAGTCTAGACGGCGTAAATCAGCCCCAGCATTTT
abundance: -; j_gene: TRBJ1-6; v_gene: TRBV10-2; d_gene: -; CDR3aa: CASTLTGWDSPLHF; CDR3nt: TGCGCCAGCACCCTAACAGGGTGGGATTCACCCCTCCACTTT
abundance: -; j_gene: TRBJ1-1; v_gene: TRBV5-5; d_gene: TRBD1; CDR3aa: CASSSRTGGSGTEAFF; CDR3nt: TGTGCCAGCAGCTCACGGACAGGGGGCAGCGGGACTGAAGCTTTCTTT
abundance: -; j_gene: TRBJ2-6; v_gene: TRBV28; d_gene: -; CDR3aa: CASRRAGANVLTF; CDR3nt: TGTGCCAGCAGGCGCGCGGGGGCCAACGTCCTGACTTTC
abundance: -; j_gene: TRBJ1-1; v_gene: TRBV2; d_gene: -; CDR3aa: CASMVEGNTEAFF; CDR3nt: TGTGCCAGCATGGTCGAAGGGAACACTGAAGCTTTCTTT
abundance: -; j_gene: TRBJ1-5; v_gene: TRBV19; d_gene: -; CDR3aa: CATHHEGHQPQHF; CDR3nt: TGTGCCACCCACCATGAAGGGCATCAGCCCCAGCATTTT
abundance: -; j_gene: TRBJ1-4; v_gene: TRBV28; d_gene: TRBD1; CDR3aa: CASSLLDTGGATNEKLFF; CDR3nt: TGTGCCAGCAGTTTATTAGATACAGGGGGTGCAACTAATGAAAAACTGTTTTTT
abundance: -; j_gene: TRBJ2-7; v_gene: TRBV6-6; d_gene: -; CDR3aa: CASSYPFGRNTYEQYF; CDR3nt: TGTGCCAGCAGTTACCCCTTCGGACGAAATACCTACGAGCAGTACTTC
abundance: few; j_gene: TRBJ1-4; v_gene: TRBV30; d_gene: -; CDR3aa: CAWSVISWTEKLFF; CDR3nt: TGTGCCTGGAGTGTAATCTCATGGACCGAAAAACTGTTTTTT
abundance: -; j_gene: TRBJ2-1; v_gene: TRBV7-2; d_gene: TRBD1; CDR3aa: CASSTSGTAYNEQFF; CDR3nt: TGTGCCAGCAGCACCTCCGGGACAGCCTACAATGAGCAGTTCTTC
abundance: -; j_gene: TRBJ2-2; v_gene: TRBV7-2; d_gene: -; CDR3aa: CASSLFPGGGNTGELFF; CDR3nt: TGTGCCAGCAGCTTATTTCCGGGCGGAGGGAACACCGGGGAGCTGTTTTTT
abundance: -; j_gene: TRBJ2-7; v_gene: TRBV15; d_gene: -; CDR3aa: CATSRDRDTTYEQYF; CDR3nt: TGTGCCACCAGCAGAGATCGGGACACGACCTACGAGCAGTACTTC
abundance: -; j_gene: TRBJ1-2; v_gene: TRBV6-6; d_gene: -; CDR3aa: CASSSQDTPTNYGYTF; CDR3nt: TGTGCCAGCAGTTCGCAGGACACTCCTACAAACTATGGCTACACCTTC
abundance: -; j_gene: TRBJ1-2; v_gene: TRBV28; d_gene: -; CDR3aa: CAIQFAGGPNYGYTF; CDR3nt: TGTGCCATCCAGTTTGCGGGAGGACCTAACTATGGCTACACCTTC
abundance: -; j_gene: TRBJ2-7; v_gene: TRBV6-1; d_gene: TRBD1; CDR3aa: CASSPTGGAYEQYF; CDR3nt: TGTGCCAGCAGCCCAACAGGGGGTGCCTACGAGCAGTACTTC
abundance: -; j_gene: TRBJ2-7; v_gene: TRBV2; d_gene: -; CDR3aa: CASRGGGYEQYF; CDR3nt: TGTGCCAGCAGAGGGGGGGGTTACGAGCAGTACTTC
abundance: -; j_gene: TRBJ2-3; v_gene: TRBV19; d_gene: TRBD2; CDR3aa: CATGTSGRGTDTQYF; CDR3nt: TGTGCCACCGGGACTAGCGGGAGAGGGACAGATACGCAGTATTTT
abundance: -; j_gene: TRBJ1-5; v_gene: TRBV19; d_gene: -; CDR3aa: CASSLEGNSNQPQHF; CDR3nt: TGTGCCAGTAGTCTGGAGGGAAATAGCAATCAGCCCCAGCATTTT
abundance: -; j_gene: TRBJ1-3; v_gene: TRBV6-6; d_gene: -; CDR3aa: CASSYQGGSGNTIYF; CDR3nt: TGTGCCAGCAGTTACCAAGGAGGGTCTGGAAACACCATATATTTT
abundance: -; j_gene: TRBJ2-1; v_gene: TRBV7-3; d_gene: -; CDR3aa: CASSTEGTSYNEQFF; CDR3nt: TGTGCCAGCAGCACCGAGGGAACCTCCTACAATGAGCAGTTCTTC
abundance: -; j_gene: TRBJ1-4; v_gene: TRBV28; d_gene: -; CDR3aa: CASSAQGRGNEKLFF; CDR3nt: TGTGCCAGCAGTGCTCAAGGACGCGGTAATGAAAAACTGTTTTTT
abundance: -; j_gene: TRBJ2-1; v_gene: TRBV2; d_gene: -; CDR3aa: CASSVGRGSYNEQFF; CDR3nt: TGTGCCAGCAGTGTTGGCAGGGGTTCCTACAATGAGCAGTTCTTC
abundance: -; j_gene: TRBJ1-5; v_gene: TRBV30; d_gene: -; CDR3aa: CAWSVRADQPQHF; CDR3nt: TGTGCCTGGAGTGTGAGGGCGGATCAGCCCCAGCATTTT
abundance: -; j_gene: TRBJ2-5; v_gene: TRBV29-1; d_gene: -; CDR3aa: CSVVGGDETQYF; CDR3nt: TGCAGCGTTGTAGGAGGGGATGAGACCCAGTACTTC
abundance: -; j_gene: TRBJ2-3; v_gene: TRBV19; d_gene: -; CDR3aa: CASRSGRVTDTQYF; CDR3nt: TGTGCCAGTAGATCCGGGCGGGTCACAGATACGCAGTATTTT
abundance: once; j_gene: TRBJ2-4; v_gene: TRBV11-2; d_gene: TRBD2; CDR3aa: CASSLRAGDTKNIQYF; CDR3nt: TGTGCCAGCAGCTTAAGAGCGGGAGATACCAAAAACATTCAGTACTTC
abundance: -; j_gene: TRBJ2-7; v_gene: TRBV7-6; d_gene: TRBD1; CDR3aa: CASSLVGQGYEQYF; CDR3nt: TGTGCCAGCAGCTTAGTGGGACAGGGCTACGAGCAGTACTTC
abundance: -; j_gene: TRBJ2-1; v_gene: TRBV7-3; d_gene: -; CDR3aa: CASSLVAGTYNEQFF; CDR3nt: TGTGCCAGCAGCTTAGTTGCGGGAACTTACAATGAGCAGTTCTTC
abundance: once; j_gene: TRBJ2-3; v_gene: TRBV7-2; d_gene: TRBD1; CDR3aa: CASSGQGDTQYF; CDR3nt: TGTGCCAGCAGCGGACAGGGAGATACGCAGTATTTT
abundance: -; j_gene: TRBJ1-1; v_gene: TRBV4-3; d_gene: -; CDR3aa: CASSHSPPRNTEAFF; CDR3nt: TGCGCCAGCAGCCATTCCCCGCCGCGGAACACTGAAGCTTTCTTT
abundance: -; j_gene: TRBJ1-3; v_gene: TRBV7-9; d_gene: -; CDR3aa: CASSLDLGGAGNTIYF; CDR3nt: TGTGCCAGCAGCTTAGATCTGGGGGGCGCTGGAAACACCATATATTTT
abundance: -; j_gene: TRBJ2-7; v_gene: TRBV10-3; d_gene: -; CDR3aa: CAISEASGGSADYEQYF; CDR3nt: TGTGCCATCAGTGAGGCCTCGGGGGGCTCTGCTGATTACGAGCAGTACTTC
abundance: -; j_gene: TRBJ2-1; v_gene: TRBV5-1; d_gene: TRBD2; CDR3aa: CASSSWTSGTNNEQFF; CDR3nt: TGCGCCAGCAGCTCATGGACTAGCGGGACGAACAATGAGCAGTTCTTC
abundance: once; j_gene: TRBJ2-7; v_gene: TRBV27; d_gene: -; CDR3aa: CASSLSGGWNYEQYF; CDR3nt: TGTGCCAGCAGTTTATCAGGAGGGTGGAACTACGAGCAGTACTTC
abundance: once; j_gene: TRBJ1-2; v_gene: TRBV5-6; d_gene: -; CDR3aa: CASSLAGTADLGTYGYTF; CDR3nt: TGTGCCAGCAGCTTGGCCGGGACCGCCGATTTGGGGACCTATGGCTACACCTTC
abundance: -; j_gene: TRBJ1-1; v_gene: TRBV28; d_gene: -; CDR3aa: CASSPFRGLNTEAFF; CDR3nt: TGTGCCAGCAGCCCTTTCCGGGGCCTGAACACTGAAGCTTTCTTT
abundance: -; j_gene: TRBJ2-3; v_gene: TRBV2; d_gene: -; CDR3aa: CASKKAGVSTDTQYF; CDR3nt: TGTGCCAGCAAGAAGGCAGGGGTCAGCACAGATACGCAGTATTTT
abundance: -; j_gene: TRBJ2-3; v_gene: TRBV18; d_gene: -; CDR3aa: CASSPGRPSTDTQYF; CDR3nt: TGTGCCAGCTCACCAGGGCGTCCTAGCACAGATACGCAGTATTTT
abundance: -; j_gene: TRBJ2-5; v_gene: TRBV30; d_gene: -; CDR3aa: CAWWDLQETQYF; CDR3nt: TGTGCCTGGTGGGACCTTCAGGAGACCCAGTACTTC
abundance: -; j_gene: TRBJ2-5; v_gene: TRBV28; d_gene: -; CDR3aa: CASSLGKETQYF; CDR3nt: TGTGCCAGCAGTTTGGGCAAAGAGACCCAGTACTTC
abundance: -; j_gene: TRBJ2-7; v_gene: TRBV28; d_gene: TRBD1; CDR3aa: CASRTVLGAGTGSHEQYF; CDR3nt: TGTGCCAGCAGGACGGTCTTAGGAGCCGGGACAGGGTCCCACGAGCAGTACTTC
abundance: -; j_gene: TRBJ2-1; v_gene: TRBV7-6; d_gene: TRBD2; CDR3aa: CASSSFSSGVHKEQFF; CDR3nt: TGTGCCAGCAGCTCATTTAGTAGCGGGGTGCACAAGGAGCAGTTCTTC
abundance: -; j_gene: TRBJ2-7; v_gene: TRBV6-5; d_gene: -; CDR3aa: CASSYKTGASEQYF; CDR3nt: TGTGCCAGCAGTTACAAGACAGGAGCCAGCGAGCAGTACTTC
abundance: -; j_gene: TRBJ1-3; v_gene: TRBV7-8; d_gene: -; CDR3aa: CASSLDRSLSGNTIYF; CDR3nt: TGTGCCAGCAGCTTAGATCGAAGTTTATCTGGAAACACCATATATTTT
abundance: -; j_gene: TRBJ2-7; v_gene: TRBV5-1; d_gene: -; CDR3aa: CASSLAQTPSYEQYF; CDR3nt: TGCGCCAGCAGCTTGGCCCAAACACCTTCCTACGAGCAGTACTTC
abundance: -; j_gene: TRBJ2-7; v_gene: TRBV28; d_gene: TRBD2; CDR3aa: CASSGPGRGLPYEQYF; CDR3nt: TGTGCCAGCAGTGGGCCCGGGAGGGGTCTACCCTACGAGCAGTACTTC
abundance: -; j_gene: TRBJ2-5; v_gene: TRBV6-1; d_gene: TRBD2; CDR3aa: CASTPRLAGQETQYF; CDR3nt: TGTGCCAGCACCCCTCGTCTAGCGGGGCAAGAGACCCAGTACTTC
abundance: -; j_gene: TRBJ2-7; v_gene: TRBV11-3; d_gene: -; CDR3aa: CASSIGAGKTYEQYF; CDR3nt: TGTGCCAGCAGCATTGGGGCAGGAAAGACCTACGAGCAGTACTTC